This T cell receptor beta chain was found in a study of cytomegalovirus exposure and HLA in healthy donors. General observations from the study: For most TCR beta V segments, an earlier analysis put the productive rate at about 90% or about 30% of the time. Under in vitro conditions, a few CMV-associated chains were confirmed as specific for CMV antigens.

This cohort consisted of healthy bone marrow donors. The PCR had 60 Vbeta and 13 Jbeta primers. The method was immunoSEQ multiplex PCR; TCRdb's version includes in-frame clones alone and lacks a portion of them. The table shows 99,000 or so clones, with over 65% occurring only once. As concerns this clone: Its antigen remains unidentified. Other DNA sequences in the sample encode the same CDR3.

The receptor was derived from a woman aged 40 to 50 in good health and CMV-seronegative. The sample was PBMCs.

The CDR3 reads CASSPNPGQGSQYF. In nucleotides, the CDR3 is TGTGCCAGCAGCCCAAACCCAGGACAGGGATCGCAGTATTTT. V and J are TRBV7-3 and TRBJ2-3; 8 nucleotides match TRBD1. Losses at the gene ends were 5 bases for V and 10 bases for J; bases not matched to a gene: 11. From germline, CDR1 is SGHTA and CDR2 FQGTGA. CDR3 size: 14 residues.